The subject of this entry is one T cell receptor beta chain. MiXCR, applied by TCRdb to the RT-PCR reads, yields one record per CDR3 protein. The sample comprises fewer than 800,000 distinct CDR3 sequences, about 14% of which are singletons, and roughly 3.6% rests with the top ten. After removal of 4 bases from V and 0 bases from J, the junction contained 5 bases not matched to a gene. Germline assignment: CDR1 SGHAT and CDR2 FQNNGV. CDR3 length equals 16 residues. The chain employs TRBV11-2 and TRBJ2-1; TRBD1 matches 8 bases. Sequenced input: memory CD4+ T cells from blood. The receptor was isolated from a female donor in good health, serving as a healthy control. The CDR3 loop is CASSSGQGSSYNEQFF. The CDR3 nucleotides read TGTGCCAGCAGCTCAGGACAGGGCAGCTCCTACAATGAGCAGTTCTTC. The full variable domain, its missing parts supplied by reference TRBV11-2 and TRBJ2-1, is EAGVAQSPRYKIIEKRQSVAFWCNPISGHATLYWYQQILGQGPKLLIQFQNNGVVDDSQLPKDRFSAERLKGVDSTLKIQPAKLEDSAVYLCASSSGQGSSYNEQFFGPGTRLTVL.